This TCR beta chain was documented in a study of T cell responses to AZD1222 COVID-19 vaccine. Here immunoSEQ multiplex PCR was the method, and the copy in TCRdb shows in-frame clones only, minus some. The profile shows some 80,000 clones, approximately 90% of them singletons. Germline lookup yields CDR1 LNHDA and CDR2 SQIVND (reference sequence). V lost 7 bases, J lost 0 bases, and 15 bases lay in between. This CDR3 contains 16 residues. The chain recombines TRBV19 with TRBJ2-2; D is undetermined. The clonotype comes from an adult who received the AZD1222 COVID-19 vaccine. The source material was peripheral blood, sampled 28 days after the second AZD1222 dose. CDR3 protein: CASKKQDRSNTGELFF. DNA of the CDR3: TGTGCCAGTAAAAAGCAGGACCGATCGAACACCGGGGAGCTGTTTTTT. The whole variable domain, remainder taken from reference TRBV19 and TRBJ2-2, is DGGITQSPKYLFRKEGQNVTLSCEQNLNHDAMYWYRQDPGQGLRLIYYSQIVNDFQKGDIAEGYSVSREKKESFPLTVTSAQKNPTAFYLCASKKQDRSNTGELFFGEGSRLTVL.